Each of the 8 T cell receptor beta chains below was sequenced from the same sample in a study of T-cell memory formation after mild COVID-19. Using its own MiXCR run on the 5' RACE reads, TCRdb lists one record per CDR3 protein. Counted here are 250,000 or so distinct CDR3 sequences, more than 15% occurring once; the ten biggest clones make up 23%. Material for sequencing was PBMCs or a T cell subset sorted from them (not recorded which). The origin of the receptors is a man aged 18 to 35 who had mild COVID-19 (a few samples of this study predate the infection). Cell type and time point are not known.

This clonotype was detected only a few times. V gene TRBV7-2 combines with J gene TRBJ2-5; either TRBD1 or TRBD2 may supply D (5 bases each). The germline V gene encodes CDR1 SGHTA and CDR2 FQGNSA. The ends were cut back, 3 bases at V and 3 bases at J, with 8 bases in the middle. CDR3 length equals 13 residues. Here the CDR3 reads CASSFQGEETQYF. The CDR3 nucleotides are TGTGCCAGCAGCTTCCAGGGAGAAGAGACCCAGTACTTC.

The CDR3 DNA sequence: TGCGCCAGCAGCTTATGGGGGTTGAGTGATGGCTACACCTTC. Translating gives CASSLWGLSDGYTF. The chain combines TRBV5-1 with TRBJ1-2; maybe TRBD1 (5 bases). V lost 2 bases to trimming and J lost 6 bases, with 14 bases between them. CDR3 size: 14 residues. Germline values: CDR1 SGHRS, CDR2 YFSETQ. Using reference TRBV5-1 and TRBJ1-2 for the parts outside the CDR3, the full variable domain is KAGVTQTPRYLIKTRGQQVTLSCSPISGHRSVSWYQQTPGQGLQFLFEYFSETQRNKGNFPGRFSGRQFSNSRSEMNVSTLELGDSALYLCASSLWGLSDGYTFGSGTRLTVV.

In its sample, this clonotype was seen many times. The chain carries TRBV20-1 and TRBJ2-6; TRBD1 aligns across 10 bases. The CDR3 extends over 15 amino acids. Germline V gene data show CDR1 as DFQATT and CDR2 as SNEGSKA (reference sequence). The J segment lost 0 bases and the V segment lost 6 bases, leaving 2 bases of the junction unmatched. DNA for the CDR3: TGCAGTGCGAGACAGGGGGCCTCTGGGGCCAACGTCCTGACTTTC. Its protein product is CSARQGASGANVLTF.

This clonotype is a singleton in its sample. V is TRBV7-6 and J is TRBJ1-1, with D uncertain. Trimming pared 2 bases from V and 1 base from J, leaving 8 bases between. Looked up from germline, CDR1 is SGHVS and CDR2 is FNYEAQ. The CDR3 runs to 14 residues. CDR3 amino acids: CASSLRQKNTEAFF. In DNA form, the CDR3 reads TGTGCCAGCAGCTTAAGGCAGAAGAACACTGAAGCTTTCTTT.

The rearrangement joins TRBV28 to TRBJ2-1, with TRBD2 identical over 10 bases. CDR1 and CDR2 from the germline V gene are MDHEN and SYDVKM. After removal of 6 bases from V and 7 bases from J, the junction contained 6 bases not matched to a gene. The CDR3 spans 14 residues. In DNA form, the CDR3 reads TGTGCCAGCAGGGTAGCGGGGGGCGGAAATGAGCAGTTCTTC. This sequence encodes CASRVAGGGNEQFF.

The J gene is TRBJ2-3, the V gene TRBV5-1, with D maybe TRBD2 (7 bases). Trimming pared 4 bases from V and 0 bases from J, leaving 12 bases between. This CDR3 spans 15 amino acids. Germline loops: CDR1 SGHRS, CDR2 YFSETQ. The CDR3 loop reads CASSQRGASTDTQYF. The CDR3 DNA is TGCGCCAGCAGCCAACGGGGGGCGAGCACAGATACGCAGTATTTT.

This clonotype occurred a few times. V usage is TRBV7-9 and J usage is TRBJ2-3; D might be TRBD2 (5 bases). Between the trimmed V and J ends, which lost 11 bases and 1 base, there was a span of 13 bases. The CDR3 has 13 residues. Germline lookup yields CDR1 SEHNR and CDR2 FQNEAQ (reference sequence). The chain's CDR3 is CAGSAGRTDTQYF. The CDR3 nucleotides read TGTGCCGGTTCGGCGGGCCGCACAGATACGCAGTATTTT.

This clonotype was seen only a few times. Mismatch with germline at one junction end may stem from a read error. This chain uses TRBV4-2 with TRBJ1-1, with TRBD1 as a possible D gene (5 bases). The CDR3 has 14 amino acids. Germline V gene lookup returns CDR1 LGHNA and CDR2 YNFKEQ. The CDR3 spells CASSQVRDPEGAFF. The CDR3 coding sequence is TGTGCCAGCAGTCAAGTCCGGGACCCCGAAGGGGCTTTCTTT.